This T cell receptor beta chain was profiled in a study of blood T cell repertoires in COVID-19. As for the study in general: Samples of COVID-19 (acute and convalescent) were obtained from the United States, Italy and Spain. Nucleic acid was either cDNA or gDNA, and it came from T cells, B-cell-depleted T cells, or PBMCs.

Methods used by the authors: Reference gene primers were amplified, and this amplification served to estimate nucleated cell counts. Produced via immunoSEQ multiplex PCR; TCRdb's table is partial and in-frame only. The DNA gave D and trimming, while V, J and clone size come from that table. The table records 150,000 to 200,000 clones, approximately 80% of them present only once. The V end lost 1 base, the J end lost 2 bases, and 11 bases lay between the germline ends. Germline V gives CDR1 SGHNT, CDR2 YENEEA. The CDR3 loop spans 15 amino acids. The specimen was peripheral blood. The TCR comes from a woman in her fifties or sixties with acute or convalescent COVID-19. The genes are TRBV11-3 and TRBJ1-1; D call uncertain. CDR3 coding DNA: TGTGCCAGCAGCTTAGGGACTAACGTAAACACTGAAGCTTTCTTT. This gives the protein CASSLGTNVNTEAFF.